These T cell receptor beta chains were read from a single sample in a study of memory CD4+ T cells and cytomegalovirus serostatus. The protocol was immunoSEQ multiplex PCR, while the TCRdb copy is restricted to in-frame clones and leaves out a portion. The table lists just under 95,000 clones, over 70% of them singletons. Source material: memory CD4+ T cells from blood. The receptor set was obtained from an adult in good health and CMV-seropositive. CDR3s include the opening cysteine and the closing phenylalanine or tryptophan. D genes are given only for firm matches. Size is omitted from some rows. Given values are once, few, many or a class for expanded clones.

d_gene: -; j_gene: TRBJ1-4; abundance: -; v_gene: TRBV29-1; CDR3aa: CSSDGGSNNEKLFF; CDR3nt: TGCAGCTCCGACGGGGGTTCCAATAATGAAAAACTGTTTTTT
d_gene: -; j_gene: TRBJ2-4; abundance: -; v_gene: TRBV19; CDR3aa: CASSRVVTRNIQYF; CDR3nt: TGTGCCAGTAGTCGGGTGGTTACCAGAAACATTCAGTACTTC
d_gene: TRBD1; j_gene: TRBJ2-7; abundance: -; v_gene: TRBV7-9; CDR3aa: CASSQVAGGDEQYF; CDR3nt: TGTGCCAGCAGCCAGGTCGCAGGGGGCGACGAGCAGTACTTC
d_gene: -; j_gene: TRBJ1-3; abundance: -; v_gene: TRBV18; CDR3aa: CASSPLFSETGNTIYF; CDR3nt: TGTGCCAGCTCACCTCTGTTTTCGGAGACTGGAAACACCATATATTTT
d_gene: -; j_gene: TRBJ1-2; abundance: once; v_gene: TRBV9; CDR3aa: CASSVITGTGYTF; CDR3nt: TGTGCCAGCAGCGTAATCACAGGGACGGGCTACACCTTC
d_gene: -; j_gene: TRBJ2-2; abundance: -; v_gene: TRBV6-5; CDR3aa: CASRRAGELFF; CDR3nt: TGTGCCAGCAGACGGGCTGGGGAGCTGTTTTTT
d_gene: -; j_gene: TRBJ2-6; abundance: -; v_gene: TRBV5-1; CDR3aa: CASSFVGTGANVLTF; CDR3nt: TGCGCCAGCAGCTTCGTAGGGACTGGGGCCAACGTCCTGACTTTC
d_gene: TRBD1; j_gene: TRBJ1-3; abundance: once; v_gene: TRBV5-4; CDR3aa: CASSLGTDSGNTIYF; CDR3nt: TGTGCCAGCAGCCTAGGGACAGACTCTGGAAACACCATATATTTT
d_gene: -; j_gene: TRBJ2-1; abundance: few; v_gene: TRBV11-2; CDR3aa: CASSYAGRGRTKNNEQFF; CDR3nt: TGTGCCAGCAGCTACGCCGGGAGGGGGCGTACCAAGAACAATGAGCAGTTCTTC
d_gene: TRBD1; j_gene: TRBJ2-3; abundance: -; v_gene: TRBV11-2; CDR3aa: CASSLKDRLKVDTQYF; CDR3nt: TGTGCCAGCAGCCTTAAGGACAGGCTGAAGGTAGATACGCAGTATTTT
d_gene: -; j_gene: TRBJ2-3; abundance: -; v_gene: TRBV5-6; CDR3aa: CASSRTGTDTQYF; CDR3nt: TGTGCCAGCAGCCGAACAGGCACAGATACGCAGTATTTT
d_gene: TRBD1; j_gene: TRBJ2-3; abundance: -; v_gene: TRBV10-3; CDR3aa: CAISESQTGPSTDTQYF; CDR3nt: TGTGCCATCAGTGAATCACAGACAGGGCCGAGCACAGATACGCAGTATTTT
d_gene: -; j_gene: TRBJ1-3; abundance: -; v_gene: TRBV5-1; CDR3aa: CASSFIPGSSGNTIYF; CDR3nt: TGCGCCAGCAGCTTTATTCCAGGGAGCTCTGGAAACACCATATATTTT
d_gene: -; j_gene: TRBJ1-2; abundance: -; v_gene: TRBV11-2; CDR3aa: CASSRAYGYTF; CDR3nt: TGTGCCAGCAGCCGCGCCTATGGCTACACCTTC
d_gene: TRBD1; j_gene: TRBJ2-5; abundance: -; v_gene: TRBV5-1; CDR3aa: CASSSRTGGGQETQYF; CDR3nt: TGCGCCAGCAGCTCAAGGACAGGGGGCGGGCAAGAGACCCAGTACTTC
d_gene: -; j_gene: TRBJ2-3; abundance: -; v_gene: TRBV28; CDR3aa: CASSTPDTDTQYF; CDR3nt: TGTGCCAGCAGTACCCCGGATACAGATACGCAGTATTTT
d_gene: -; j_gene: TRBJ2-7; abundance: -; v_gene: TRBV28; CDR3aa: CASNRRQGGYEQYF; CDR3nt: TGTGCCAGCAACCGCCGACAGGGAGGGTACGAGCAGTACTTC
d_gene: -; j_gene: TRBJ1-1; abundance: -; v_gene: TRBV29-1; CDR3aa: CSVIRSPEAFF; CDR3nt: TGCAGCGTGATCCGGAGTCCTGAAGCTTTCTTT
d_gene: -; j_gene: TRBJ1-2; abundance: -; v_gene: TRBV18; CDR3aa: CASSPTPYDEGYTF; CDR3nt: TGTGCCAGCTCACCTACTCCTTACGACGAGGGCTACACCTTC
d_gene: -; j_gene: TRBJ2-1; abundance: -; v_gene: TRBV7-2; CDR3aa: CASSLAEYNEQFF; CDR3nt: TGTGCCAGCAGCTTGGCGGAGTACAATGAGCAGTTCTTC
d_gene: -; j_gene: TRBJ1-1; abundance: -; v_gene: TRBV4-1; CDR3aa: CASSQAGNTEAFF; CDR3nt: TGCGCCAGCAGCCAAGCTGGGAACACTGAAGCTTTCTTT
d_gene: TRBD2; j_gene: TRBJ2-7; abundance: -; v_gene: TRBV2; CDR3aa: CASIAGPSYEQYF; CDR3nt: TGTGCCAGCATAGCGGGACCCTCCTACGAGCAGTACTTC
d_gene: -; j_gene: TRBJ1-1; abundance: -; v_gene: TRBV7-3; CDR3aa: CASSYSPNTEAFF; CDR3nt: TGTGCCAGCAGCTACTCCCCGAACACTGAAGCTTTCTTT
d_gene: TRBD2; j_gene: TRBJ2-3; abundance: -; v_gene: TRBV7-9; CDR3aa: CASSPGVGRARGGTDTQYF; CDR3nt: TGTGCCAGCAGCCCCGGAGTCGGGAGGGCCAGGGGTGGCACAGATACGCAGTATTTT
d_gene: TRBD1; j_gene: TRBJ1-2; abundance: -; v_gene: TRBV27; CDR3aa: CASSLYGGQGHGYTF; CDR3nt: TGTGCCAGCAGTTTATATGGGGGACAGGGGCATGGCTACACCTTC
d_gene: -; j_gene: TRBJ2-7; abundance: -; v_gene: TRBV7-8; CDR3aa: CASSPYRLPSSYEQYF; CDR3nt: TGTGCCAGCAGCCCATACAGGCTACCGAGCTCCTACGAGCAGTACTTC
d_gene: TRBD2; j_gene: TRBJ2-1; abundance: -; v_gene: TRBV9; CDR3aa: CASSVSGSRLDNEQFF; CDR3nt: TGTGCCAGCAGCGTAAGCGGGAGTCGGTTGGACAATGAGCAGTTCTTC
d_gene: -; j_gene: TRBJ2-5; abundance: -; v_gene: TRBV5-4; CDR3aa: CASSLAVAQETQYF; CDR3nt: TGTGCCAGCAGCTTGGCTGTCGCACAAGAGACCCAGTACTTC
d_gene: TRBD1; j_gene: TRBJ1-1; abundance: -; v_gene: TRBV5-4; CDR3aa: CASSLRDRMNTEAFF; CDR3nt: TGTGCCAGCAGCCTACGGGACAGGATGAACACTGAAGCTTTCTTT
d_gene: -; j_gene: TRBJ2-7; abundance: -; v_gene: TRBV6-1; CDR3aa: CASSEEGPTYEQYF; CDR3nt: TGTGCCAGCAGTGAAGAAGGTCCCACCTACGAGCAGTACTTC
d_gene: TRBD1; j_gene: TRBJ1-3; abundance: -; v_gene: TRBV4-1; CDR3aa: CASSRGQGLSSGNTIYF; CDR3nt: TGCGCCAGCAGCCGTGGACAGGGACTAAGCTCTGGAAACACCATATATTTT
d_gene: -; j_gene: TRBJ2-1; abundance: -; v_gene: TRBV5-1; CDR3aa: CASSFNGLGEQFF; CDR3nt: TGCGCCAGCAGCTTCAATGGATTAGGTGAGCAGTTCTTC
d_gene: -; j_gene: TRBJ2-3; abundance: -; v_gene: TRBV7-2; CDR3aa: CASSLDRSTDTQYF; CDR3nt: TGTGCCAGCAGCCTAGATCGTAGCACAGATACGCAGTATTTT
d_gene: -; j_gene: TRBJ1-3; abundance: -; v_gene: TRBV18; CDR3aa: CASSPRDQSSGNTIYF; CDR3nt: TGTGCCAGCTCACCACGGGACCAATCCTCTGGAAACACCATATATTTT
d_gene: TRBD1; j_gene: TRBJ1-1; abundance: -; v_gene: TRBV6-1; CDR3aa: CASSVGTANTEAFF; CDR3nt: TGTGCCAGCAGTGTGGGGACAGCGAACACTGAAGCTTTCTTT
d_gene: -; j_gene: TRBJ1-6; abundance: -; v_gene: TRBV2; CDR3aa: CASSEQGGSPLHF; CDR3nt: TGTGCCAGCAGTGAACAGGGTGGATCACCCCTCCACTTT
d_gene: TRBD1; j_gene: TRBJ1-3; abundance: -; v_gene: TRBV4-2; CDR3aa: CASSNSGTGGSYSGNTIYF; CDR3nt: TGTGCCAGCAGCAATTCAGGGACAGGGGGCTCGTACTCTGGAAACACCATATATTTT
d_gene: TRBD1; j_gene: TRBJ1-2; abundance: -; v_gene: TRBV11-2; CDR3aa: CASSRDRGNGYTF; CDR3nt: TGTGCCAGCAGCCGGGACAGGGGAAATGGCTACACCTTC
d_gene: -; j_gene: TRBJ1-1; abundance: few; v_gene: TRBV9; CDR3aa: CASSVVVGQGGGEAFF; CDR3nt: TGTGCCAGCAGCGTAGTAGTCGGGCAGGGAGGGGGTGAAGCTTTCTTT
d_gene: -; j_gene: TRBJ2-6; abundance: -; v_gene: TRBV6-5; CDR3aa: CASRGIGANVLTF; CDR3nt: TGTGCCAGTCGGGGCATCGGGGCCAACGTCCTGACTTTC
d_gene: TRBD1; j_gene: TRBJ1-5; abundance: -; v_gene: TRBV28; CDR3aa: CASEGQGLSQPQHF; CDR3nt: TGTGCCAGTGAGGGACAGGGCCTGAGTCAGCCCCAGCATTTT
d_gene: TRBD1; j_gene: TRBJ1-1; abundance: medium-sized; v_gene: TRBV28; CDR3aa: CASGDRAMNTEAFF; CDR3nt: TGTGCCAGCGGGGACAGGGCGATGAACACTGAAGCTTTCTTT
d_gene: -; j_gene: TRBJ1-5; abundance: -; v_gene: TRBV27; CDR3aa: CASSLSRNQPQHF; CDR3nt: TGTGCCAGCAGTTTATCACGAAATCAGCCCCAGCATTTT
d_gene: -; j_gene: TRBJ1-1; abundance: -; v_gene: TRBV28; CDR3aa: CASRRVGLNTEAFF; CDR3nt: TGTGCCAGCAGGAGGGTAGGTCTGAACACTGAAGCTTTCTTT
d_gene: -; j_gene: TRBJ1-2; abundance: -; v_gene: TRBV6-5; CDR3aa: CASSYSRQTPIGYTF; CDR3nt: TGTGCCAGCAGTTACTCCCGACAGACCCCAATCGGCTACACCTTC